This record looks at one T cell receptor beta chain sequence and its context. The CDR3 length is 14 residues. Germline V gives CDR1 SNHLY, CDR2 FYNNEI. J was trimmed by 7 bases and V by 5 bases; bases with no gene match: 7. The data derive from a study of T cell changes during pregnancy in multiple sclerosis. Method: immunoSEQ multiplex PCR; TCRdb's copy keeps in-frame clones and lacks some. The sample has 90,000 to 100,000 clones; 94% are singletons. Sample: peripheral blood, taken in the third trimester of pregnancy. The receptor was isolated from a female donor with multiple sclerosis, enrolled in a pregnancy study. This chain uses TRBV2 with TRBJ1-5; 8 bases fit TRBD1. The CDR3 here is CASSPGQGRQPQHF. DNA of the CDR3: TGTGCCAGCAGTCCCGGACAGGGAAGGCAGCCCCAGCATTTT. The variable domain in full, completed from reference TRBV2 and TRBJ1-5, reads EPEVTQTPSHQVTQMGQEVILRCVPISNHLYFYWYRQILGQKVEFLVSFYNNEISEKSEIFDDQFSVERPDGSNFTLKIRSTKLEDSAMYFCASSPGQGRQPQHFGDGTRLSIL.